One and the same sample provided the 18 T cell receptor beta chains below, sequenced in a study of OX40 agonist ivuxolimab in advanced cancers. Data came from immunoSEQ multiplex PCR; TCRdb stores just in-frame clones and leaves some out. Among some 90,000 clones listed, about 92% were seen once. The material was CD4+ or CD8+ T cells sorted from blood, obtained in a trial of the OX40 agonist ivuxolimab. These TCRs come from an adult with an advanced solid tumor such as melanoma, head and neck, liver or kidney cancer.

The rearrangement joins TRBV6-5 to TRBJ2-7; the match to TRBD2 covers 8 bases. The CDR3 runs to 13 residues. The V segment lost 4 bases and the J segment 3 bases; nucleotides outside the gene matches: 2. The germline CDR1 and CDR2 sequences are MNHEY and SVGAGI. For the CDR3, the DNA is TGTGCCAGCAGTTCGGGACTAGACTACGAGCAGTACTTC. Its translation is CASSSGLDYEQYF.

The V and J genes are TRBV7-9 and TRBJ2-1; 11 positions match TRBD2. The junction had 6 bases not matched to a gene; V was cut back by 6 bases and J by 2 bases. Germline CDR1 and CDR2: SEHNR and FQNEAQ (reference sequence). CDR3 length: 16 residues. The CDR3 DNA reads TGTGCCAGCAGTAATATAGCGGGAGGGCCCTACAATGAGCAGTTCTTC. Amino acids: CASSNIAGGPYNEQFF.

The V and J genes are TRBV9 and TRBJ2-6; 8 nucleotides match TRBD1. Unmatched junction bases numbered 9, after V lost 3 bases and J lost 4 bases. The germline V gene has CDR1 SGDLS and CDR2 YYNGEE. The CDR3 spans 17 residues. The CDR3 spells CASSEGRTGIGANVLTF. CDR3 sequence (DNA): TGTGCCAGCAGCGAGGGGCGGACAGGGATCGGGGCCAACGTCCTGACTTTC.

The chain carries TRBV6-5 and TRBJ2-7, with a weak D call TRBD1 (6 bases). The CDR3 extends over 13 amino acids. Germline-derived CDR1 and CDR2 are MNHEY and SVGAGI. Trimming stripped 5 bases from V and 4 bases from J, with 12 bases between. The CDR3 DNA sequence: TGTGCCAGCAGTGCCGGACAGACGTACGAGCAGTACTTC. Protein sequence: CASSAGQTYEQYF.

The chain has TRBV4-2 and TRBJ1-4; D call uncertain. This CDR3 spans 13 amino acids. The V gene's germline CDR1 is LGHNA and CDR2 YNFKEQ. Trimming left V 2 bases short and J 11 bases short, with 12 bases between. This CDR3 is CASSQLKGRKLFF. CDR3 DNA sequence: TGTGCCAGCAGCCAACTGAAAGGACGGAAACTGTTTTTT.

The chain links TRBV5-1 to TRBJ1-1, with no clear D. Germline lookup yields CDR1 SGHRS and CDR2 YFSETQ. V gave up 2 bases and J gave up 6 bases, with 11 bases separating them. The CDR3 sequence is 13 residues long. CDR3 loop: CASSFGLAAEAFF. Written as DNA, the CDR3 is TGCGCCAGCAGCTTCGGACTGGCCGCTGAAGCTTTCTTT.

CDR3 sequence reads: CASSISQGFHGYTF. In nucleotides, the CDR3 is TGTGCCAGCAGTATCTCCCAGGGCTTCCATGGCTACACCTTC. The chain employs TRBV27 and TRBJ1-2, with D maybe TRBD1 (5 bases). Trimming left V 5 bases short and J 6 bases short, with 16 bases between. Germline assignment: CDR1 MNHEY and CDR2 SMNVEV (reference sequence). The CDR3 sequence is 14 residues long.

CDR3 residues: CASSPLAGDQETQYF. DNA of the CDR3: TGTGCCAGCAGTCCATTAGCGGGGGATCAAGAGACCCAGTACTTC. The rearrangement uses TRBV6-6 and TRBJ2-5; 9 bases are a match to TRBD2. Germline CDR1 MNHNY, CDR2 SVGAGI (reference sequence). J was trimmed by 2 bases and V by 5 bases; bases with no gene match: 6. The CDR3 is 15 residues long.

CDR3 DNA sequence: TGCAGCGCCTTGGACAGGGAGGGCTCTGGAAACACCATATATTTT. It specifies CSALDREGSGNTIYF. This sequence joins TRBV29-1 and TRBJ1-3, with 8 bases lining up with TRBD1. V gave up 7 bases and J gave up 0 bases; unmatched junction bases: 8. In germline, CDR1 is SQVTM, CDR2 ANQGSEA. The CDR3 is made up of 15 amino acids.

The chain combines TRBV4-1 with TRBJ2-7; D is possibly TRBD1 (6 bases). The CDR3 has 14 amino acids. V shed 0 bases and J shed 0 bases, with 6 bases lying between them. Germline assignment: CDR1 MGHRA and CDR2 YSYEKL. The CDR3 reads CASSQEQGSYEQYF. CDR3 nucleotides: TGCGCCAGCAGCCAAGAACAGGGCTCCTACGAGCAGTACTTC.

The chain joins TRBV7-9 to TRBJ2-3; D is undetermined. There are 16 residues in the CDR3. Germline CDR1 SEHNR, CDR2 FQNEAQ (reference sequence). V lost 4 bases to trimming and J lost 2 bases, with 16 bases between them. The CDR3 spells CASSSTVLLLTDTQYF. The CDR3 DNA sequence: TGTGCCAGCAGCTCAACAGTCCTACTCCTCACAGATACGCAGTATTTT.

The CDR3, as DNA: TGTGCCAGCAGTTACGGGGTTGTGGATGGCTACACCTTC. This codes for CASSYGVVDGYTF. The rearrangement uses TRBV6-6 and TRBJ1-2, with D hard to call. Trimming took off 2 bases at V and 6 bases at J, with 10 bases between the two ends. The germline V gene encodes CDR1 MNHNY and CDR2 SVGAGI (reference sequence). CDR3 size: 13 residues.

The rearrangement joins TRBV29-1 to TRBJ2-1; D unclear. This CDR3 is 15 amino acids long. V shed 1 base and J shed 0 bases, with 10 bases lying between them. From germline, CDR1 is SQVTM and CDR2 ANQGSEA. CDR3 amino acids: CSVEGPRSSYNEQFF. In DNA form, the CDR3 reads TGCAGCGTTGAAGGTCCCAGAAGCTCCTACAATGAGCAGTTCTTC.

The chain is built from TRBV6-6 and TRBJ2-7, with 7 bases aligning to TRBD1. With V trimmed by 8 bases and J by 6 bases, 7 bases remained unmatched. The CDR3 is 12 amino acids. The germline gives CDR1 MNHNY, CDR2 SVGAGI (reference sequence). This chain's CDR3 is CASRPTGVEQYF. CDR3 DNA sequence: TGTGCCAGCCGACCCACAGGGGTCGAGCAGTACTTC.

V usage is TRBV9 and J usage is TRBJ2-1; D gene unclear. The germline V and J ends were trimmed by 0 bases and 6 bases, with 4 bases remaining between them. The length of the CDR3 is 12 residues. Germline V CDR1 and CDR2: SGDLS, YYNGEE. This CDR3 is CASSVDSNEQFF. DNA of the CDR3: TGTGCCAGCAGCGTAGACAGCAATGAGCAGTTCTTC.

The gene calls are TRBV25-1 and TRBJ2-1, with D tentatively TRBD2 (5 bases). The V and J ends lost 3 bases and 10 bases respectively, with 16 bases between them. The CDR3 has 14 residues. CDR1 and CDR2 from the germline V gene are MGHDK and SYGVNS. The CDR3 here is CASSDEGIKLEQFF. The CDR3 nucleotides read TGTGCCAGCAGTGATGAGGGAATAAAGTTGGAGCAGTTCTTC.

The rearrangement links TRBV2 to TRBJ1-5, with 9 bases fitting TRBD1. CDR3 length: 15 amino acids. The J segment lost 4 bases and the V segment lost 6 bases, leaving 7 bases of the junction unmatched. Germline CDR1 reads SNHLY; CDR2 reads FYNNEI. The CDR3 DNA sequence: TGTGCCAGCAGCGCGGACAGGGGTCGTAATCAGCCCCAGCATTTT. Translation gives CASSADRGRNQPQHF.

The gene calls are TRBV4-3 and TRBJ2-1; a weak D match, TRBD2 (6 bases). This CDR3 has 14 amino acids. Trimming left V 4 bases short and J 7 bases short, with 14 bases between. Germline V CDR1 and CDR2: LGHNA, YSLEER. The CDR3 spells CASSLAAPGNEQFF. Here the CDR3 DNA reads TGCGCCAGCAGCCTAGCGGCACCGGGGAATGAGCAGTTCTTC.